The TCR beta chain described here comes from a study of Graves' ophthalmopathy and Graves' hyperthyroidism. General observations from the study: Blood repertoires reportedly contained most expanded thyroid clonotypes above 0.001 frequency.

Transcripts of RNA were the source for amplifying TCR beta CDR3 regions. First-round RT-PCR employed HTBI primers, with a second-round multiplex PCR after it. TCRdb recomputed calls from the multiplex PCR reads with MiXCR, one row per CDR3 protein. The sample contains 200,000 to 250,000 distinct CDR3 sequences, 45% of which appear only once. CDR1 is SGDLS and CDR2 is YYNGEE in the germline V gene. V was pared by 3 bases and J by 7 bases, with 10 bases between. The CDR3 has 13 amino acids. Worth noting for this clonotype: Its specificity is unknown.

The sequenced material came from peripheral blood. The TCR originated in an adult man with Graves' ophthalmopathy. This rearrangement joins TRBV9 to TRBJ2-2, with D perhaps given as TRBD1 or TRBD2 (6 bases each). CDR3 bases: TGTGCCAGCAGCGAAGGGGGGAACGGGGAGCTGTTTTTT. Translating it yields CASSEGGNGELFF. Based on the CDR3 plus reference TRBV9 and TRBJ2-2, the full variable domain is DSGVTQTPKHLITATGQRVTLRCSPRSGDLSVYWYQQSLDQGLQFLIQYYNGEERAKGNILERFSAQQFPDLHSELNLSSLELGDSALYFCASSEGGNGELFFGEGSRLTVL.